This T cell receptor (beta chain) originates from a study of cytomegalovirus exposure and HLA in healthy donors. Points from the study as a whole: According to a later analysis, most TCR beta chains associated with CMV appeared HLA-restricted.

In regard to this clone: Its target is unknown.

The CDR3 loop spans 16 amino acids. V dropped 3 bases and J dropped 5; count of bases not matched to a gene: 10. The germline V gene has CDR1 LGHNA and CDR2 YNFKEQ. The primer mix had 60 Vbeta and 13 Jbeta primers. Clones were read by immunoSEQ multiplex PCR, and TCRdb kept only the in-frame ones, dropping some. Here the sample spans fewer than 90,000 clones, 60% to 80% being singletons. The TCR was taken from a female donor in good health and CMV-seronegative. Sequences were obtained from PBMCs. The chain is built from TRBV4-2 and TRBJ2-5, with TRBD2 identical over 9 bases. CDR3 nucleotide sequence: TGTGCCAGCAGCCAGGGACTCCCGCGGGGGGGGGAGACCCAGTACTTC. It encodes CASSQGLPRGGETQYF.